This TCR beta chain was recorded in a study of CD8 T cells in Susac syndrome. Random hexamers primed reverse transcription of about 0.5 to 1 ug RNA. A multiplex approach, immunoSEQ multiplex PCR, amplified TCR beta CDR3 across 54 Vbeta and 13 Jbeta. TCRdb re-analysed the immunoSEQ multiplex PCR reads in MiXCR, keeping a single row per CDR3 protein. The sample consists of some 160,000 distinct CDR3 sequences, 95% of them appearing once. In germline, CDR1 is SGHNT, CDR2 YYREEE (reference sequence). V dropped 0 bases and J dropped 2; count of bases not matched to a gene: 3. The CDR3 totals 17 residues. CD8+ and CD4+ T cells circulating in blood were sequenced for TCR beta. The multiple sclerosis controls, all treatment-naive patients, had relapsing-remitting disease that was stable or active. Negative isolation was applied to CD8+ and CD4+ T cells, and FACS enrichment was applied to TEMRA cells. This clonotype was seen a handful of times.

This sequence was found in a human donor with multiple sclerosis. The chain recombines TRBV5-4 with TRBJ2-4, with 12 bases lining up with TRBD2. Sequenced sample: CD8+ T cells from PBMCs. The CDR3 is CASSLGLAGVTKNIQYF. The CDR3 DNA follows: TGTGCCAGCAGCTTGGGACTAGCGGGGGTAACCAAAAACATTCAGTACTTC.